These T cell receptor beta chains were read from a single sample in a study of vaccination and CD4 T cells after COVID-19. TCRdb re-called the PCR reads through MiXCR, storing one row per CDR3 protein. The sample holds about 25,000 distinct CDR3 sequences, around 48% seen once. These receptors' targets are unknown. Source material: CD4+ T cells from blood, cultured in vitro. These receptor sequences come from a human donor who had recovered from COVID-19. Each CDR3 is given with its conserved first and last residue. Fields, in order: V gene, clone size, D gene, J gene, CDR3 protein, CDR3 DNA. D genes are given only for firm matches. Clone size is shown for a subset of rows, as once, few, many or a class of expanded clone.

TRBV19	NA	NA	TRBJ1-6	CASTRDRNSPLHF	TGTGCCAGTACCAGGGATAGGAATTCACCCCTCCACTTT
TRBV6-5	once	TRBD1	TRBJ1-6	CASSYQTQGALTSPLHF	TGTGCCAGCAGTTACCAAACTCAGGGGGCGCTTACTTCACCCCTCCACTTT
TRBV2	once	TRBD2	TRBJ2-5	CASSDRRTSGNQETQYF	TGTGCCAGCAGTGACCGGAGGACTAGCGGGAATCAAGAGACCCAGTACTTC
TRBV9	once	NA	TRBJ2-3	CASSVEVGTDTQYF	TGTGCCAGCAGCGTAGAAGTCGGCACAGATACGCAGTATTTT
TRBV6-5	few	NA	TRBJ1-3	CASSWGRFSSGNTIYF	TGTGCCAGCAGTTGGGGCCGATTCTCCTCTGGAAACACCATATATTTT
TRBV7-8	NA	NA	TRBJ1-3	CASTLGGAYGNTIYF	TGTGCCAGCACTCTGGGGGGGGCGTACGGAAACACCATATATTTT
TRBV20-1	NA	TRBD1	TRBJ2-7	CSAQAGTENEQYF	TGCAGTGCTCAGGCCGGGACAGAGAACGAGCAGTACTTC
TRBV20-1	NA	TRBD1	TRBJ1-2	CSASEGQIGYTF	TGCAGTGCTAGCGAGGGACAGATAGGCTACACCTTC
TRBV28	few	NA	TRBJ1-1	CASSRGGRNTEAFF	TGTGCCAGCAGTAGAGGGGGTCGGAACACTGAAGCTTTCTTT
TRBV6-2/TRBV6-3	NA	TRBD2	TRBJ2-1	CASSLLLGTSNEQFF	TGTGCCAGCAGTCTCTTGTTAGGGACTAGCAATGAGCAGTTCTTC
TRBV6-1	NA	NA	TRBJ2-1	CASSERGYEQFF	TGTGCCAGCAGTGAACGGGGGTATGAGCAGTTCTTC
TRBV11-2	NA	NA	TRBJ1-6	CASSFGGLNNSPLHF	TGTGCCAGCAGCTTTGGGGGGCTGAATAATTCACCCCTCCACTTT
TRBV20-1	few	NA	TRBJ2-7	CSALGGTSGEQYF	TGCAGTGCCTTGGGCGGGACATCGGGCGAGCAGTACTTC
TRBV5-4	NA	TRBD2	TRBJ2-5	CASSLVPAGQETQYF	TGTGCCAGCAGCTTGGTTCCAGCGGGACAAGAGACCCAGTACTTC
TRBV20-1	NA	NA	TRBJ1-2	CSARVQDKNYGYTF	TGCAGTGCTAGAGTGCAGGACAAGAACTATGGCTACACCTTC
TRBV6-5	few	NA	TRBJ1-2	CASSYSALRSDYGYTF	TGTGCCAGCAGTTACTCGGCCCTCAGGAGCGACTATGGCTACACCTTC
TRBV7-8	NA	TRBD2	TRBJ2-5	CASRIRRGGGETQYF	TGTGCCAGCAGGATTCGGCGGGGGGGCGGGGAGACCCAGTACTTC
TRBV7-2	NA	NA	TRBJ2-3	CASVVGQVSDTQYF	TGTGCCAGCGTCGTGGGGCAGGTGTCAGATACGCAGTATTTT
TRBV20-1	NA	TRBD2	TRBJ2-1	CSARGSSGGVYNEQFF	TGCAGTGCTAGAGGGAGCTCGGGGGGGGTCTACAATGAGCAGTTCTTC
TRBV28	NA	NA	TRBJ1-2	CASWGVSYGYTF	TGTGCCAGTTGGGGGGTGAGCTATGGCTACACCTTC
TRBV10-3	few	TRBD1	TRBJ1-3	CAITPDRGADTIYF	TGTGCCATCACTCCCGACAGGGGGGCGGACACCATATATTTT
TRBV6-5	NA	TRBD1	TRBJ1-2	CASSYSKGQVGYGYTF	TGTGCCAGCAGTTACTCGAAAGGACAGGTTGGCTATGGCTACACCTTC
TRBV6-4	few	NA	TRBJ1-1	CASSRDGPGEAFF	TGTGCCAGCAGTCGGGACGGCCCGGGTGAAGCTTTCTTT
TRBV28	NA	NA	TRBJ1-1	CASSLPSLKERTTKNTEAFF	TGTGCCAGCAGTTTACCGTCCCTGAAGGAACGAACGACAAAGAACACTGAAGCTTTCTTT
TRBV11-3	NA	NA	TRBJ2-1	CASSVDSVMAQFF	TGTGCCAGCAGCGTAGATAGCGTTATGGCGCAGTTCTTC
TRBV27	few	TRBD2	TRBJ2-3	CASSLLAASRTDTQYF	TGTGCCAGCAGTTTACTAGCGGCCTCCCGCACAGATACGCAGTATTTT
TRBV6-1	few	NA	TRBJ1-5	CASSGVGSQPQHF	TGTGCCAGCAGTGGAGTTGGGTCTCAGCCCCAGCATTTT
TRBV7-9	NA	TRBD1	TRBJ2-5	CASRDGTGSVTETQYF	TGTGCCAGCAGAGATGGGACAGGGTCCGTTACGGAGACCCAGTACTTC
TRBV11-3	NA	TRBD1	TRBJ2-7	CASSQGAGEQYF	TGTGCCAGCAGCCAGGGGGCTGGAGAGCAGTACTTC